Each of the 8 T cell receptor beta chains below was sequenced from the same sample in a study of cytomegalovirus exposure and HLA in healthy donors. 13 Jbeta primers and 60 Vbeta primers were used for the PCR. Sequencing was performed with immunoSEQ multiplex PCR; in TCRdb, only in-frame clones are kept and a portion is missing. The table records approximately 140,000 clones, roughly 83% of them present only once. Material for sequencing was PBMCs. These receptors were collected from a human donor in good health.

The V call is TRBV7-9, the J call TRBJ1-2, with D possibly matching TRBD1 (6 bases). Germline CDR1 SEHNR, CDR2 FQNEAQ (reference sequence). The CDR3 totals 15 residues. V lost 2 bases to trimming and J lost 8 bases, with 18 bases between them. The CDR3 spells CASSLNNREQSGYTF. The CDR3 bases are TGTGCCAGCAGCTTAAACAACAGGGAGCAGTCGGGCTACACCTTC.

This clone was counted only a few times. This chain connects TRBV7-9 to TRBJ2-7; possible D gene TRBD2, 6 bases. The V end was cut by 6 bases, the J end by 4 bases, with 13 bases between. Germline loops: CDR1 SEHNR, CDR2 FQNEAQ (reference sequence). The CDR3 loop spans 13 amino acids. CDR3 sequence: CASRGGGPYEQYF. CDR3 bases: TGTGCCAGCAGGGGGGGAGGACCTTACGAGCAGTACTTC.

This sequence joins TRBV7-2 and TRBJ2-2; D remains ambiguous. Trimming took off 2 bases at V and 3 bases at J, with 7 bases between the two ends. The germline V gene has CDR1 SGHTA and CDR2 FQGNSA. CDR3 length: 14 amino acids. The CDR3 sequence is CASSLPFHTGELFF. CDR3 nucleotides: TGTGCCAGCAGCTTACCCTTTCACACCGGGGAGCTGTTTTTT.

The chain recombines TRBV10-1 with TRBJ2-2; D perhaps matches TRBD1 (5 bases). The CDR3 is 13 amino acids. The V and J ends lost 5 bases and 4 bases respectively, with 8 bases between them. Germline lookup yields CDR1 WNHNN and CDR2 SYGVQD (reference sequence). The CDR3 region is CASSPDSTGELFF. Here the CDR3 DNA reads TGCGCCAGCAGTCCCGACAGCACCGGGGAGCTGTTTTTT.

This chain uses TRBV7-2 with TRBJ1-1, with D uncertain. Per the germline V gene, CDR1 is SGHTA and CDR2 is FQGNSA. Deletions cut 1 base from V and 0 bases from J, with 9 bases between. The CDR3 consists of 15 residues. The CDR3 bases are TGTGCCAGCAGCTTAGATGCAGGCGTGAACACTGAAGCTTTCTTT. This encodes CASSLDAGVNTEAFF.

This clone was picked up a small number of times. This chain's CDR3 is CASSRQGSYGYTF. DNA for the CDR3: TGTGCCAGCAGCCGACAGGGGTCCTATGGCTACACCTTC. The chain is built from TRBV6-5 and TRBJ1-2; 8 positions match TRBD1. V shed 6 bases, J shed 4 bases, and the junction held 4 bases outside the gene matches. The germline CDR1 and CDR2 sequences are MNHEY and SVGAGI. The CDR3 has 13 residues.

A note on this clone: A junction end diverges from the germline sequence, so it may reflect a read error. The chain has TRBV30 and TRBJ1-2; the D gene is possibly TRBD1 (5 bases). CDR1 and CDR2 from the germline V gene are GTSNPN and SVGIG (reference sequence). This CDR3 region has 13 residues. The CDR3 sequence: CAWSVAWGEGYPF. The CDR3 DNA is TGTGCCTGGAGTGTAGCATGGGGGGAAGGCTACCCCTTC.

The sample holds one count of this clone. V usage is TRBV27 and J usage is TRBJ1-1; tentatively, D is TRBD1 (6 bases). The V and J ends lost 4 bases and 3 bases respectively, with 15 bases between them. Germline values: CDR1 MNHEY, CDR2 SMNVEV (reference sequence). This CDR3 has 15 residues. This CDR3 reads CASSSLGQFHTEAFF. The CDR3 nucleotides are TGTGCCAGCAGTTCCCTCGGACAGTTCCACACTGAAGCTTTCTTT.